This T cell receptor (beta chain) was documented in a study of shared clonotypes between healthy human individuals (dated by TCRdb to between 2020 and 2021). Regarding the complete study: The cohort included a few men and a couple of women between 18 and 49 years of age. For each donor, CD4 naive and CD4 memory were each given three plates, CD8 naive was given two plates, and CD8 memory was given one plate. To estimate repertoire size and how much clonotype sharing occurs between individuals, the study deeply sequenced the blood TCR repertoires of 5 or 6 healthy adults. To increase sequencing depth and limit assay-specific biases, different laboratories used diverse techniques to prepare libraries and sequence TCR repertoires. Per donor, leukapheresis produced somewhere between about 0.94 and 9.5 billion PBMCs. Summary of the overall study and its limitations: Compared with non-shared clonotypes, the clonotypes found in all four sorted-subset donors had higher generation probabilities. Because the study included a small number of donors, the genetic and exposure-history diversity represented was limited. Based on pairwise subsampling, the degree of clonotype sharing among donors was expected to be affected by sequencing depth. Naive subsets generally had larger estimated clonotype richness than memory subsets. Sampling was limited to blood, and TCR repertoires in tissue likely differ from TCR repertoires in blood. Incomplete sequencing was indicated by rarefaction of sorted-subset datasets, despite the large sequencing depth. Sharing across a few donors was observed for around 5% of naive CD4, 3.5% of naive CD8, 2% to 2.5% of memory CD4, and roughly 0.4% of memory CD8 clonotypes.

Using the deep immunoSEQ assay, TCR CDR3 regions were amplified from genomic DNA by multiplex PCR. Extracted genomic DNA from each cell subset was spread evenly across all wells of several immunoSEQ 96-well plates, with each plate serving as a replicate. For sorted subsets, around 0.2 ug of genomic DNA, equivalent to 25,000 to 35,000 T cell genomes, went into each replicate PCR. Purified libraries were quantified with a Qubit 3.0 fluorometer, sized on a Bioanalyzer 2100, and re-quantified with the KAPA Library Quantification kit. A separate single-read 150-cycle Illumina NextSeq 550 flow cell was used to sequence each immunoSEQ 96-well plate. The authors' analysis ran thus. Because the immunoSEQ output included only junctional sequences and no quality scores, the filtering could not be the same as the filtering used for full-length reads. Sequences were annotated with PyIR, a Python wrapper for IgBLAST v1.9, and V/J genes and CDR3 were assigned using IMGT germline references. Reads with weak V/J assignments (E-value above 1e-6), missing CDR3, stop codons, out-of-frame junctions, or ambiguous translated residues were removed. A V3J clonotype was defined by an identical inferred V gene, J gene, and CDR3 amino acid sequence. Percentage overlap between repertoires was calculated by dividing the number of shared unique clonotypes by the size of the smaller repertoire. Richness of each repertoire was evaluated using RTK rarefaction, the Chao1 estimator, and Recon v2.1 estimates of unobserved clonotypes. Generation probabilities were computed with OLGA for all TCRbeta clonotypes obtained by the gDNA method from several donors. TCRdb holds this immuneACCESS table with in-frame rearrangements only. Some clones are missing; in checked studies, unresolved V genes explain under half, and the rest has no known cause. V, J and clone size derive from that table, while D and trimming were established from the DNA sequence. This sample lists approximately 2.3 million clones; approximately 95% were detected once. The top ten constitute about 0.37% of the sample.

The donors were healthy, HIV-negative adults who had no recently reported acute infections or vaccinations. All donors were Caucasian adults living in Nashville, Tennessee, USA. Magnetic negative selection was used to enrich CD4+ T cells, after which naive cells were positively selected on CD45RA and the negative fraction became the memory subset. Blood was collected by leukapheresis, and PBMCs were isolated by Ficoll-Histopaque density gradient centrifugation and then cryopreserved in liquid nitrogen vapor phase. Purity and quantity of every magnetically sorted T cell population were checked by analytical flow cytometry. Genomic DNA was isolated from each sorted fraction and quantified by UV absorbance on a Nanodrop 2000c. V loses 3 bases, J loses 2 bases, and the germline ends lie 15 bases apart. Including the terminal cysteine and phenylalanine, the CDR3 comprises 16 residues. Just CDR3 DNA is preserved here, 48 bases in frame from base 1. CDR1 and CDR2 (LGHNA, YNFKEQ) derive from the germline V gene.

With regard to this clone: Its antigen has not been determined. No much larger clonotype is one base removed from it; base qualities were not supplied.

The sequence derives from a man between 18 and 35 years old in good health. Some clones in this sample may be carry-over from other donors' samples. The sequence is built from TRBV4-2 and TRBJ2-3; TRBD2 is possibly the D segment (6 matching bases). The material sequenced was naive CD4+ T cells from PBMCs. Sample cell subset or site, as interpreted from the label and publication: CD45RA+ positively selected. The DNA is TGTGCCAGCAGCCAGGTACCGGGACTTAACACAGATACGCAGTATTTT. Its amino acids are CASSQVPGLNTDTQYF.